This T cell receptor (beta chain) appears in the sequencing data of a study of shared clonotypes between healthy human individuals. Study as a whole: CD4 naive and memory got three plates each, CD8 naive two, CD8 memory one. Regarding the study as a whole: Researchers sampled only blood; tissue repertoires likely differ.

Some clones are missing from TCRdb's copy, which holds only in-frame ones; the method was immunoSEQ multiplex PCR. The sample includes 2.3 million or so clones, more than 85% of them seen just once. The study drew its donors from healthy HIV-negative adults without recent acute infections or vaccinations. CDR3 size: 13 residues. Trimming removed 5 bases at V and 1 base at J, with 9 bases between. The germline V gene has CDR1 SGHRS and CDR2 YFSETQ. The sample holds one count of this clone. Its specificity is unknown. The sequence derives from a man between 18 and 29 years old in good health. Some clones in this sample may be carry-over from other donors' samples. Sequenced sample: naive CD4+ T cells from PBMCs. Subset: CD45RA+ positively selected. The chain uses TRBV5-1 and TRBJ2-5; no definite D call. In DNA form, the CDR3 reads TGCGCCAGCAGTTCTCAGGCCCAAGAGACCCAGTACTTC. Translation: CASSSQAQETQYF.